The 18 T cell receptor beta chains in this list originate from one sample, sequenced in a study of T cell responses to AZD1222 COVID-19 vaccine (dated by TCRdb to about 2021). Library prep was done by the immunoSEQ multiplex PCR assay. TCRdb obtained this table from immuneACCESS and retained in-frame rearrangements with V and J assigned. These tables miss some clones; where compared with another copy, unresolved V genes account for less than half of the shortfall, and the remainder is unexplained. The table for this sample lists roughly 160,000 clones; roughly 92% of them were counted only once. The ten top clones hold 1.5% to 2% of the sample. Taken with the paper, the label for time point translates to: baseline before first vaccination. Source: peripheral blood, taken on day 0 of AZD1222 vaccination. Every receptor here comes from an adult in good health.

J is TRBJ2-7 and V is TRBV28, with 8 nucleotides matching TRBD2. Germline trimming cut 11 bases from V and 0 bases from J; bases unmatched to any gene: 9. This CDR3 spans 14 amino acids. Germline CDR1 and CDR2: MDHEN and SYDVKM. Written as DNA, the CDR3 is TGTGCCTCCCGCAGTAGCGGGGCCTCCTACGAGCAGTACTTC. It is translated as CASRSSGASYEQYF.

The chain links TRBV3-1 (or the pseudogene TRBV3-2) to TRBJ2-7, with 9 positions matching TRBD1. The CDR3 spans 17 residues. V was clipped by 1 base and J by 4 bases; unmatched bases: 11. Looked up from germline, CDR1 is LGHDT and CDR2 is YNNKEL (reference sequence). The CDR3 DNA follows: TGTGCCAGCAGCCAAGTGGGGGACAGGGTGGGAGAATACGAGCAGTACTTC. Translated, it gives CASSQVGDRVGEYEQYF.

J is TRBJ1-2 and V is TRBV7-9, with D unresolved. Trimming took off 1 base at V and 8 bases at J, with 14 bases between the two ends. The V gene's germline CDR1 is SEHNR and CDR2 FQNEAQ (reference sequence). The CDR3 loop spans 14 amino acids. The CDR3, as DNA: TGTGCCAGCAGCTTAGGGAAAGTTCTGGGGGGCTACACCTTC. Its translation: CASSLGKVLGGYTF.

The chain couples TRBV27 to TRBJ1-6; 7 bases agree with TRBD1. Germline values: CDR1 MNHEY, CDR2 SMNVEV (reference sequence). Unmatched junction bases numbered 5, after V lost 3 bases and J lost 0 bases. The CDR3 has 17 residues. CDR3 loop: CASSLRDSSSYNSPLHF. The CDR3 nucleotides are TGTGCCAGCAGTTTGCGGGACAGTAGCTCCTATAATTCACCCCTCCACTTT.

This chain links TRBV6-5 with TRBJ2-2; 8 nucleotides line up with TRBD1. Germline V lookup: CDR1 MNHEY, CDR2 SVGAGI. This CDR3 is 15 amino acids long. Trimming cost V 2 bases and J 4 bases; bases outside gene matches: 3. In nucleotides, the CDR3 is TGTGCCAGCAGTTACGGGCAGGGGGCCACCGGGGAGCTGTTTTTT. Protein sequence: CASSYGQGATGELFF.

The chain uses TRBV11-2 and TRBJ1-5, with 7 bases matching TRBD1. CDR1 and CDR2 from the germline V gene are SGHAT and FQNNGV. CDR3 length: 15 amino acids. J was trimmed by 4 bases and V by 1 base; bases with no gene match: 4. CDR3 loop: CASSLAAGGNQPQHF. In DNA form, the CDR3 reads TGTGCCAGCAGCTTAGCGGCAGGGGGTAATCAGCCCCAGCATTTT.

This sequence joins TRBV4-3 and TRBJ1-2; 7 nucleotides line up with TRBD1. CDR1 and CDR2 from the germline V gene are LGHNA and YSLEER. This CDR3 comprises 15 residues. Losses at the gene ends were 0 bases for V and 8 bases for J; bases not matched to a gene: 9. The CDR3, as DNA: TGCGCCAGCAGCCAAGACACCGGGACAGTGGGCGGCTACACCTTC. It translates to CASSQDTGTVGGYTF.

This clone was observed once. The CDR3 DNA reads TGTGCCAGCAGCTCATACAGGAACACTGAAGCTTTCTTT. Its translation: CASSSYRNTEAFF. The V and J genes are TRBV14 and TRBJ1-1; D is uncertain. Deletions cut 5 bases from V and 1 base from J, with 8 bases between. This CDR3 spans 13 amino acids. CDR1 is SGHDN, CDR2 FVKESK, per germline.

This chain joins TRBV30 and TRBJ2-7, with 15 bases aligning to TRBD2. In germline, CDR1 is GTSNPN, CDR2 SVGIG (reference sequence). V was pared by 5 bases and J by 11 bases, with 7 bases of the junction left unmatched. The CDR3 has 13 residues. The CDR3 sequence: CAWGTSGGSLEYF. As DNA, the CDR3 is TGTGCCTGGGGGACTAGCGGGGGGTCCTTGGAGTACTTC.

The V call is TRBV19, the J call TRBJ2-3, with a tentative D call TRBD1 (6 bases). This CDR3 has 13 residues. Trimming cost V 4 bases and J 4 bases, with 9 bases left between them. Looked up from germline, CDR1 is LNHDA and CDR2 is SQIVND (reference sequence). CDR3: CASSSQGPDTQYF. The CDR3 region has the DNA TGTGCCAGTAGTAGCCAGGGGCCAGATACGCAGTATTTT.

V usage is TRBV29-1 and J usage is TRBJ1-1; D remains unclear. There are 12 residues in the CDR3. CDR1 SQVTM and CDR2 ANQGSEA come from the germline V gene. V shed 5 bases and J shed 2 bases, with 9 bases lying between them. CDR3 region: CSVQDGNTEAFF. The CDR3 DNA is TGCAGCGTTCAGGACGGAAACACTGAAGCTTTCTTT.

The CDR3 nucleotides read TGTGCCACCAGCAGCCAGGGGGACCCCTACAATGAGCAGTTCTTC. This translates into CATSSQGDPYNEQFF. The chain joins TRBV15 to TRBJ2-1, with 7 bases identical to TRBD1. CDR1 and CDR2 (germline): LNHNV, YYDKDF (reference sequence). With 3 bases clipped from V and 2 bases from J, the junction kept 4 bases outside the gene matches. CDR3 length: 15 residues. Based on the CDR3 plus reference TRBV15 and TRBJ2-1, the full variable domain is DAMVIQNPRYQVTQFGKPVTLSCSQTLNHNVMYWYQQKSSQAPKLLFHYYDKDFNNEADTPDNFQSRRPNTSFCFLDIRSPGLGDTAMYLCATSSQGDPYNEQFFGPGTRLTVL.

CDR3 in DNA: TGTGCCAGCAGCTTAGAGGATGCAGAGACCCAGTACTTC. Translating gives CASSLEDAETQYF. This rearrangement joins TRBV7-9 to TRBJ2-5; D unresolved. The CDR3 consists of 13 residues. V was trimmed by 1 base and J by 4 bases, leaving 7 bases between them. Germline values: CDR1 SEHNR, CDR2 FQNEAQ (reference sequence).

The gene calls are TRBV7-2 and TRBJ1-1; possibly TRBD1 for D (5 bases). Trimming cost V 4 bases and J 2 bases, with 8 bases left between them. Germline loops: CDR1 SGHTA, CDR2 FQGNSA. The CDR3 totals 13 residues. CDR3: CASSWGENTEAFF. The CDR3 DNA sequence: TGTGCCAGCAGCTGGGGGGAAAACACTGAAGCTTTCTTT. Full variable domain (remainder filled in from reference TRBV7-2 and TRBJ1-1): GAGVSQSPSNKVTEKGKDVELRCDPISGHTALYWYRQSLGQGLEFLIYFQGNSAPDKSGLPSDRFSAERTGGSVSTLTIQRTQQEDSAVYLCASSWGENTEAFFGQGTRLTVV.

J is TRBJ1-2 and V is TRBV19, with a tentative D call TRBD1 (6 bases). The CDR3 contains 13 residues. CDR1 is LNHDA and CDR2 is SQIVND in the germline V gene (reference sequence). The germline V and J ends were trimmed by 8 bases and 6 bases, with 16 bases remaining between them. CDR3 loop: CASARGRMHGYTF. The CDR3 DNA reads as TGTGCCAGTGCCAGGGGTAGGATGCATGGCTACACCTTC.

The chain couples TRBV21-1 to TRBJ2-6; TRBD2 is the table's D call, not checked against the DNA. TRBV21-1 is labeled a pseudogene. This CDR3 contains 19 residues. This chain's CDR3 is CASSKATGDNHSGANVLTF. The CDR3, as DNA: TGTGCCAGCAGCAAAGCGACCGGGGATAATCACTCTGGGGCCAACGTCCTGACTTTC.

The gene calls are TRBV11-2 and TRBJ2-1; D remains unclear. The CDR3 is 16 amino acids. Trimming stripped 4 bases from V and 6 bases from J, with 19 bases between. Germline values: CDR1 SGHAT, CDR2 FQNNGV. CDR3 DNA sequence: TGTGCCAGCAGCTATGCCGACCTTTCGGGCGGCAATGAGCAGTTCTTC. Translating it yields CASSYADLSGGNEQFF.

The V and J genes are TRBV2 and TRBJ1-4; TRBD1 agrees at 7 bases. Germline-derived CDR1 and CDR2 are SNHLY and FYNNEI. This CDR3 comprises 15 residues. With 7 bases clipped from V and 3 bases from J, the junction kept 8 bases outside the gene matches. The CDR3 DNA sequence: TGTGCCAGCAAATTCCTAGGGGGCTCTAATGAAAAACTGTTTTTT. The encoded protein is CASKFLGGSNEKLFF.